This entry is about one TCR beta chain. The clone's antigen remains unknown. Within one base of it there is no much larger clone, and no base qualities were kept. TCRbeta CDR3 regions were amplified from genomic DNA by means of the immunoSEQ Assay, a bias-controlled multiplex PCR. The published analysis was carried out like this. The number of nucleated cells in each sample was estimated by amplification of reference gene primers within the assay. To quantify the absolute abundance of each unique TCRbeta CDR3 rearrangement, sequence reads were collapsed and filtered. For each sample, productive Simpson clonality was calculated by taking the square root of Simpson's diversity index across productive rearrangements. Here the immuneACCESS table is served through TCRdb, limited to in-frame sequences with V and J called. Missing clones are a known gap in these copies; in checked studies unresolved V genes cover under half, and the rest lacks a known reason. D and trimming come from the DNA, and the V and J calls and clone size come from that table. The sample yields 73,000 or so clones; more than 85% were counted once. The top ten clonotypes cover under 15% of the sample.

The cysteine opens and the phenylalanine closes a CDR3 of 20 amino acids. Just the 60-base CDR3 DNA is kept, in frame starting at base 1. Here V drops 0 bases and J drops 1 base, and the junction holds 13 bases not matched to any gene. The germline V gene sets CDR1 to SGHRS and CDR2 to YFSETQ. The sample originates from a study of blood T cell repertoires in COVID-19 (dated by TCRdb to the early 2020s). Regarding the research as a whole: The collaborator samples originated in the United States, Italy and Spain and spanned the acute and convalescent phases of COVID-19. Where available, HLA class I and class II types were obtained from metadata supplied by the sample provider rather than from assay-based typing. The material from the prospective study consisted of cDNA or gDNA derived from T cells, B-cell-depleted T cells, or PBMCs. The sample metadata nearly always contained a de-identified subject ID, COVID-19 status, age in years and sex. Samples came from the ongoing ImmuneRACE study (first 160 participants) plus 1,254 subjects from 6 global collaborators. Deeply sampled blood TCRbeta repertoires from subjects exposed to, actively infected with, or recovered from COVID-19 were included in the dataset. A freely available public database, intended as a resource for researchers studying the immune response to SARS-CoV-2, is where the repertoires were released. The investigation overall reported the following: Clinical and demographic metadata were provided uncurated, with the amount varying by source and participant.

Each collaborating institution followed its own protocols to collect whole blood in K2EDTA tubes. For TCRbeta analysis, collaborator samples were shipped as frozen whole blood, as isolated PBMCs, or as DNA extracted from either sample type. Sequencing input: peripheral blood. The chain uses TRBV5-1 and TRBJ2-1, and TRBD2 aligns with 10 junction nucleotides. The sequence was obtained from a human donor with active COVID-19. The donor label of this sample is uncertain. The DNA reads as follows: TGCGCCAGCAGCTTGGCCCCACCTAGCGGGAGTCTCTTATCCTACAATGAGCAGTTCTTC. This encodes CASSLAPPSGSLLSYNEQFF.